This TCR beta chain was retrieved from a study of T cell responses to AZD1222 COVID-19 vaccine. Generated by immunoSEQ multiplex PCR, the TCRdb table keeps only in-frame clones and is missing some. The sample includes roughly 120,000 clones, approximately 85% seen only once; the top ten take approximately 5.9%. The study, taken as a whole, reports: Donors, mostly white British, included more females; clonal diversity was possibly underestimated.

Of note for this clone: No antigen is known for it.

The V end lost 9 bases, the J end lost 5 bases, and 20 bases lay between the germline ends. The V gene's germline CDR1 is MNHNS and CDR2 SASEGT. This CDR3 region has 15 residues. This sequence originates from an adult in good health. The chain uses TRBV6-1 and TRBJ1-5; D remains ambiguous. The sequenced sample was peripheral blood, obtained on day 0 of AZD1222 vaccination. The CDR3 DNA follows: TGTGCCAGTAGCGCATGGGTTCCCCTTTATCAGCCCCAGCATTTT. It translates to CASSAWVPLYQPQHF.